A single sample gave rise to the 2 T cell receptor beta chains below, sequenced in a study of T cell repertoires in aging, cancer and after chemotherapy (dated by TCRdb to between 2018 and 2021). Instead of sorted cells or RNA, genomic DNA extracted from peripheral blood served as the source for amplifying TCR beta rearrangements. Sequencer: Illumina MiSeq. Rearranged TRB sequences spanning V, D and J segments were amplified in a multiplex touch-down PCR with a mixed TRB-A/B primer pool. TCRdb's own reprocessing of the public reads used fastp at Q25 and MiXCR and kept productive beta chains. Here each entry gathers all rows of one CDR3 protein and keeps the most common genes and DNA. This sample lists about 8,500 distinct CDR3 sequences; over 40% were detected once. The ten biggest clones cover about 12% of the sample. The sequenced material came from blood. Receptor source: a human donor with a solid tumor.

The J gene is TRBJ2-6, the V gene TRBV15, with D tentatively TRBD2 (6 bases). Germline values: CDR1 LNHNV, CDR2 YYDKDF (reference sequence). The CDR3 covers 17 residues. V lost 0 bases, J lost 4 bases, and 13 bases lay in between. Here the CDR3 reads CATSRDSGVVGANVLTF. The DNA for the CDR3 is TGTGCCACCAGCAGAGATTCGGGGGTGGTGGGGGCCAACGTCCTGACTTTC.

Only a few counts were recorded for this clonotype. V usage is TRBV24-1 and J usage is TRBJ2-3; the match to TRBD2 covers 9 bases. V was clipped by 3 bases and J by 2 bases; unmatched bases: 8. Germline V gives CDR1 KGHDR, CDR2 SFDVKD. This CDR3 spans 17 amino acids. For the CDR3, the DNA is TGTGCCACCAGTGATGGGGGGGGACTAGCCCCCACAGATACGCAGTATTTT. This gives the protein CATSDGGGLAPTDTQYF.